This entry features one T cell receptor beta chain sequence. Its antigen is as yet unknown. The entry originates in a study of molecular identifiers for immune sequencing clone quantification. Study information: The replicates split RNA from roughly 18,000 or 92,000 naive CD8 cells five ways and sequenced four. Study outcomes and limitations: Identical TCR molecules sharing a barcode could underestimate highly expanded clone sizes.

The germline gives CDR1 MNHEY, CDR2 SMNVEV (reference sequence). The CDR3 is 13 residues long. The V end lost 0 bases, the J end lost 7 bases, and 10 bases lay between the germline ends. The use of previously described methods and listed TCR primers produced the bulk TCR libraries. Each CDR3 protein is one row after TCRdb ran MiXCR on the PCR reads. The sample consists of hundreds of thousands of distinct CDR3 sequences, 20% of them appearing once. The chain employs TRBV27 and TRBJ2-7; D call uncertain. Sequencing was carried out using naive CD8+ T cells from blood, with Jurkat cell RNA spiked in. This sample's subset: FACS-sorted CD8+CD4-CCR7+CD45RA+ naive T cells. This receptor was obtained from a human donor in good health. Some libraries in this study had Jurkat cell RNA spiked in. CDR3 in amino acids: CASSLSVDGEQYF. The CDR3 DNA follows: TGTGCCAGCAGTTTATCCGTAGATGGGGAGCAGTACTTC.